This T cell receptor (beta chain) was recorded in a study of graft-versus-host responses after intestinal transplantation. On the study more broadly: Induction using anti-thymocyte globulin, followed by tacrolimus and steroids for about three years, was given to all recipients. Notes on the study in general: Investigators detected GvH clones in recipient marrow, with some emerging earlier in ileum or blood.

Generated by immunoSEQ multiplex PCR, the TCRdb table keeps only in-frame clones and is missing some. The profile covers fewer than 110,000 clones, with 80% to 95% appearing a single time and 0.95% to 1.5% taken by the ten largest. Concerning this clone: Antigen unknown.

The specimen was unstimulated CD8+ T cells sorted from spleen or lymph node cells, collected before intestinal transplant. This receptor was obtained from a human donor who received an intestinal transplant.

The CDR3 coding sequence is TGTGCCAGCAGCCAAGATTTGTCAGGAGGCACCTATAATTCACCCCTCCACTTT. Amino acids: CASSQDLSGGTYNSPLHF. This chain joins TRBV4-2 and TRBJ1-6; D not certain. Germline V gene lookup returns CDR1 LGHNA and CDR2 YNFKEQ. V lost 0 bases, J lost 2 bases, and 14 bases lay in between. CDR3 length: 18 amino acids.